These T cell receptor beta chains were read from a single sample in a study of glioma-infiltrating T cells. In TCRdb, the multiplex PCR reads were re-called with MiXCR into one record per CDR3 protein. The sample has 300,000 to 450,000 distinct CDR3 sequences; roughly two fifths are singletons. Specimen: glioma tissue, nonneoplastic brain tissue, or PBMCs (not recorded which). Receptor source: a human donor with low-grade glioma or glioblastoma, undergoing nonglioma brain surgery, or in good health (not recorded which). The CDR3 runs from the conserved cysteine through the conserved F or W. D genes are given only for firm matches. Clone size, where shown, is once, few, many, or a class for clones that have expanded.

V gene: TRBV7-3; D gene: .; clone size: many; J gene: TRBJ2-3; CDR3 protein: CASSLWTKDTQYF; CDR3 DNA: TGTGCCAGCAGCTTATGGACAAAAGATACGCAGTATTTT
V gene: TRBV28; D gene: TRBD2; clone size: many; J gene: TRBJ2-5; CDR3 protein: CASSSGLAGETQYF; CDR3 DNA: TGTGCCAGCAGTTCGGGACTAGCTGGAGAGACCCAGTACTTC
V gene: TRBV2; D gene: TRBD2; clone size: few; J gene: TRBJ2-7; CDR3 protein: CASEWGGSYEQYF; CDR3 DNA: TGTGCCAGCGAGTGGGGGGGATCCTACGAGCAGTACTTC
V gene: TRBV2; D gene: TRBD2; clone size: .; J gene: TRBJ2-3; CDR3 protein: CASSSSGSQSTQYF; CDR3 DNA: TGTGCCAGCAGCTCAAGCGGGAGCCAAAGTACGCAGTATTTT
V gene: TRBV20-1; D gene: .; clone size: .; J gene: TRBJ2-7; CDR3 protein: CSARSGPPYEQYF; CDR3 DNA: TGCAGTGCTAGGTCCGGGCCGCCCTACGAGCAGTACTTC
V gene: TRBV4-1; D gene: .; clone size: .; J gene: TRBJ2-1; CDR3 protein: CASSQAPTSFSYNEQFF; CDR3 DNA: TGCGCCAGCAGCCAAGCTCCGACTAGTTTCTCCTACAATGAGCAGTTCTTC
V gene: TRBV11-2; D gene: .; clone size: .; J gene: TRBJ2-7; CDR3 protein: CASSLVARGSYEQYF; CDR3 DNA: TGTGCCAGCAGCTTAGTCGCCAGGGGATCCTACGAGCAGTACTTC
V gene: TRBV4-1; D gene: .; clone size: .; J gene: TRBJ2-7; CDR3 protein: CASSQQGLAPAYEQYF; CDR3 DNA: TGCGCCAGCAGCCAACAGGGACTCGCCCCTGCGTACGAGCAGTACTTC
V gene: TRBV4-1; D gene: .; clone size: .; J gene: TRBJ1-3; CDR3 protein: CASSQDYMDLSGNTIYF; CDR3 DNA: TGCGCCAGCAGCCAAGATTATATGGACCTCTCTGGAAACACCATATATTTT
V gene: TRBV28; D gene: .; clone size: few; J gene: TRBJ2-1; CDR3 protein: CASSLRMSLPYNEQFF; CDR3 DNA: TGTGCCAGCAGCCTACGGATGTCCTTGCCTTACAATGAGCAGTTCTTC
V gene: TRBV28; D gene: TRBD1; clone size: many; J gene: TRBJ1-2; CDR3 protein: CASSYDRGYGYTF; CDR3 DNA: TGTGCCAGCAGCTACGACAGGGGCTATGGCTACACCTTC
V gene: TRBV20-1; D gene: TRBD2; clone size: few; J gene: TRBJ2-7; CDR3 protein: CSAGPGTSNYEQYF; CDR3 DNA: TGCAGTGCTGGCCCCGGGACTAGCAACTACGAGCAGTACTTC
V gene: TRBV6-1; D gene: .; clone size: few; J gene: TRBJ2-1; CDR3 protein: CASRKQQGEFF; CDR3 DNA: TGTGCCAGCAGAAAACAACAGGGTGAGTTCTTC
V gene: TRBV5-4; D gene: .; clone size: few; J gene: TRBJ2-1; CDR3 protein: CASSTVLNEQFF; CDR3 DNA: TGTGCCAGCAGCACAGTTCTGAATGAGCAGTTCTTC
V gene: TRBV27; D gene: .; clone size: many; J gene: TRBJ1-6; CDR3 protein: CASSLKRSYNSPLHF; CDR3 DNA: TGTGCCAGCAGTTTAAAAAGAAGTTATAATTCACCCCTCCACTTT
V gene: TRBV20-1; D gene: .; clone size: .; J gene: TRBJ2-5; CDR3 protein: CSARYGRETIQETQYF; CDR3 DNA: TGCAGTGCTAGATATGGACGGGAGACCATCCAAGAGACCCAGTACTTC
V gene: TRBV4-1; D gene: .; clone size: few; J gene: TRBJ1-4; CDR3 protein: CASGYRDEKLFF; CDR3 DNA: TGCGCCAGCGGGTACAGGGATGAAAAACTGTTTTTT
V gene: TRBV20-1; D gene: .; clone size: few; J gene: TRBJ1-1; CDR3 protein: CSAAQGIPYTEAFF; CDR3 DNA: TGCAGTGCTGCACAGGGCATCCCTTACACTGAAGCTTTCTTT
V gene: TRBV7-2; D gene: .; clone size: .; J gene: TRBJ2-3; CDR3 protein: CASSLAGLAYKDTQYF; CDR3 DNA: TGTGCCAGCAGCTTAGCCGGGCTAGCCTACAAAGATACGCAGTATTTT
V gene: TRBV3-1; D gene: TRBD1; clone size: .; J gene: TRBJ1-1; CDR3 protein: CASSRNRGIGVTEAFF; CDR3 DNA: TGTGCCAGCAGCCGCAACAGGGGAATTGGGGTCACTGAAGCTTTCTTT
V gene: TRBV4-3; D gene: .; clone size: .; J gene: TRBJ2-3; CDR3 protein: CASSQELDRDTQYF; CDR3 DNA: TGCGCCAGCAGCCAAGAACTAGATCGGGATACGCAGTATTTT
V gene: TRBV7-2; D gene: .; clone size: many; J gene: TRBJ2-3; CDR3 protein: CASSLIWYRERRTDTQYF; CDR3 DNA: TGTGCCAGCAGCTTGATTTGGTATCGGGAGCGTCGCACAGATACGCAGTATTTT
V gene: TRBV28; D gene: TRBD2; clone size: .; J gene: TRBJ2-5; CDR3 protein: CSSSFGTSGLETQYF; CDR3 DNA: TGTTCCAGCAGTTTCGGGACTAGCGGACTAGAGACCCAGTACTTC
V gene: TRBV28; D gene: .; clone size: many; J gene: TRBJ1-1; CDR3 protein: CASTTGVNTEAFF; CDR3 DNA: TGTGCCAGCACCACTGGGGTGAACACTGAAGCTTTCTTT
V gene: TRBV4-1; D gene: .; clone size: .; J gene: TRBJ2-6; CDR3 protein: CASSQERLRSGANVLTF; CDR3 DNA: TGCGCCAGCAGCCAAGAAAGGCTTCGCTCTGGGGCCAACGTCCTGACTTTC
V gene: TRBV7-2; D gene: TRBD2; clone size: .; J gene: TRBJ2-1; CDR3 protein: CASSLASGRAFHEQFF; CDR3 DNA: TGTGCCAGCAGCTTAGCCAGCGGGAGGGCCTTCCATGAGCAGTTCTTC
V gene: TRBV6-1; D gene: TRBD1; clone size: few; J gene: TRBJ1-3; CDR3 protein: CASTGQGGSGNTIYF; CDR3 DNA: TGTGCCAGCACCGGACAGGGGGGTTCTGGAAACACCATATATTTT
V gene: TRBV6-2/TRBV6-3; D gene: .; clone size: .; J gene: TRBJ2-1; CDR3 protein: CASSYSPYHYGGSYNEQFF; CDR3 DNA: TGTGCCAGCAGTTACTCTCCTTACCATTACGGGGGATCCTACAATGAGCAGTTCTTC
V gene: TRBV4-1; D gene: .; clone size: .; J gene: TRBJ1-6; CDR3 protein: CASSQDMDYNSPLHF; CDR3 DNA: TGCGCCAGCAGCCAAGATATGGATTATAATTCACCCCTCCACTTT
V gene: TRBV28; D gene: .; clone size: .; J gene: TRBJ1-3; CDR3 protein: CASTGETRSGNTIYF; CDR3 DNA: TGTGCCAGCACTGGGGAAACCCGCTCTGGAAACACCATATATTTT
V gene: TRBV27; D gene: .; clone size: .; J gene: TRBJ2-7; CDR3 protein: CARRDASALAYEQYF; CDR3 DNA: TGTGCCAGAAGGGATGCTAGTGCGCTCGCCTACGAGCAGTACTTC
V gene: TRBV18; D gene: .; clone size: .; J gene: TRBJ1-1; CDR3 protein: CASSPKWGNTEAFF; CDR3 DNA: TGTGCCAGCTCACCGAAGTGGGGGAACACTGAAGCTTTCTTT
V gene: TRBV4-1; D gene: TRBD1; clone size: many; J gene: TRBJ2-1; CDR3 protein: CASSQAGGYYNEQFF; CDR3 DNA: TGCGCCAGCAGCCAAGCAGGGGGTTACTACAATGAGCAGTTCTTC
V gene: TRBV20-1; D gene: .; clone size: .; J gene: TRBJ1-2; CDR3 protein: CSARDFTGRNYGYTF; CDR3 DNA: TGCAGTGCTAGAGATTTTACAGGAAGGAACTATGGCTACACCTTC
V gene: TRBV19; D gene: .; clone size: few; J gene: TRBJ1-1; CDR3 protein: CASIWGPPEAFF; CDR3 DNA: TGTGCCAGTATCTGGGGTCCCCCTGAAGCTTTCTTT
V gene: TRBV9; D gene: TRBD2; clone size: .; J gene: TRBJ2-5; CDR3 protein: CASSVVNGLAPRETQYF; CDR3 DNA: TGTGCCAGCAGCGTAGTAAATGGACTAGCTCCCCGAGAGACCCAGTACTTC
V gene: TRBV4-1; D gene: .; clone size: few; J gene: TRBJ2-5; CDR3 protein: CASSQNERQETQYF; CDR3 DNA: TGCGCCAGCAGCCAAAATGAGCGGCAAGAGACCCAGTACTTC
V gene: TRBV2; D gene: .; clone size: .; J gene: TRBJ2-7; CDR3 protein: CATNRGQYEQYF; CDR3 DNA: TGTGCCACCAACCGGGGGCAGTACGAGCAGTACTTC
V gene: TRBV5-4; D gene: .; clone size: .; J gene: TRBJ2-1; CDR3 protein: CASSPKGERTYNEQFF; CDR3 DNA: TGTGCCAGCAGCCCCAAGGGGGAGAGGACCTACAATGAGCAGTTCTTC
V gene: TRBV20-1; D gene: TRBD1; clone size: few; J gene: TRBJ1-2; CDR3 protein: CSATTWDRAGYTF; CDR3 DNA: TGCAGTGCTACCACTTGGGACAGGGCTGGCTACACCTTC
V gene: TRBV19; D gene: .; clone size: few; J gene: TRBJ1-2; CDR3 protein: CASSILRGYGYTF; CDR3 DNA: TGTGCCAGTAGTATACTGAGGGGATATGGCTACACCTTC
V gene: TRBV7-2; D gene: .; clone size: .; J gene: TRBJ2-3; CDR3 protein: CASSWDPTDTQYF; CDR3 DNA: TGTGCCAGCAGCTGGGACCCCACAGATACGCAGTATTTT
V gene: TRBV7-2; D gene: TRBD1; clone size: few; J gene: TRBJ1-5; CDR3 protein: CASSPTGGSNQPQHF; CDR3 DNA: TGTGCCAGCAGCCCTACAGGGGGTAGCAATCAGCCCCAGCATTTT
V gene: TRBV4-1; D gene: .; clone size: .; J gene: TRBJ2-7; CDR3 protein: CASSQDPQGAPCEQYF; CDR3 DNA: TGCGCCAGCAGCCAAGACCCGCAGGGAGCCCCCTGCGAGCAGTACTTC
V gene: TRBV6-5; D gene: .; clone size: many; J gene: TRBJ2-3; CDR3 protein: CASSYVWGISTDTQYF; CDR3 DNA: TGTGCCAGCAGTTACGTTTGGGGCATTAGCACAGATACGCAGTATTTT
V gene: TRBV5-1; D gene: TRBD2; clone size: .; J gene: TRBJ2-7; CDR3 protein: CASSFSGSLEEQYF; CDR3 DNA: TGCGCCAGCAGCTTTAGCGGGAGCCTAGAGGAGCAGTACTTC
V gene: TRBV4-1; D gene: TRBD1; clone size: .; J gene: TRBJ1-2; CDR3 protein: CASSQDFWTGYFGYTF; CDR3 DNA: TGCGCCAGCAGCCAAGATTTTTGGACAGGATATTTTGGCTACACCTTC
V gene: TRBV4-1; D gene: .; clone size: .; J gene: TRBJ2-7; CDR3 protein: CASSPPGGQRLEQYF; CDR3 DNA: TGCGCCAGCAGCCCACCGGGGGGACAGCGACTCGAGCAGTACTTC
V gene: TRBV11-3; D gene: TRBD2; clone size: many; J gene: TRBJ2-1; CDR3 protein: CASSSGLASGEQFF; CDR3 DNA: TGTGCCAGCAGCTCCGGACTAGCGTCGGGTGAGCAGTTCTTC
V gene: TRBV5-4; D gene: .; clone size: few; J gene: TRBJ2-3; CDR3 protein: CASSFTLPPSTDTQYF; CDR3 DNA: TGTGCCAGCAGCTTCACCCTTCCACCTAGCACAGATACGCAGTATTTT
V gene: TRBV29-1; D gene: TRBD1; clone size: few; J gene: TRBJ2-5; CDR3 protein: CSADREETQYF; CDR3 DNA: TGCAGCGCTGACAGGGAAGAGACCCAGTACTTC
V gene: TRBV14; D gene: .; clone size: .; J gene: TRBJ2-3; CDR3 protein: CASSQDRGIDTQYF; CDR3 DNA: TGTGCCAGCAGCCAAGATCGAGGGATAGATACGCAGTATTTT
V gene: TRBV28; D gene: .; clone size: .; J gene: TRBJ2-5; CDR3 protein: CASSYAFLDPRKETQYF; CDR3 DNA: TGTGCCAGCAGTTATGCATTCCTAGACCCGAGGAAAGAGACCCAGTACTTC
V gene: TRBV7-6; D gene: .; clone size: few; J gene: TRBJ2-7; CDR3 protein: CASSLHGGYEQYF; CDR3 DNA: TGTGCCAGCAGCTTACACGGGGGCTACGAGCAGTACTTC
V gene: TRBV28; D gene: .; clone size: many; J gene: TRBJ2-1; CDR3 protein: CASTQFRSQGTEQFF; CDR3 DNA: TGTGCCAGCACCCAATTCCGGAGCCAGGGCACTGAGCAGTTCTTC
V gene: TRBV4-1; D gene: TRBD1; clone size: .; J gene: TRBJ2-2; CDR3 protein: CASSIQGEAGELFF; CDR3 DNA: TGTGCCAGCAGCATACAGGGGGAGGCCGGGGAGCTGTTTTTT
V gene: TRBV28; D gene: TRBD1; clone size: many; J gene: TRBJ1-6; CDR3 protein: CASSRQGANSPLHF; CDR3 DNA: TGTGCCAGCAGTAGACAGGGGGCTAATTCACCCCTCCACTTT
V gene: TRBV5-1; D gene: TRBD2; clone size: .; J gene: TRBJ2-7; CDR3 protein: CASSRRVAGGEEQYF; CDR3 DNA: TGCGCCAGCAGCCGTCGGGTAGCGGGAGGGGAAGAGCAGTACTTC
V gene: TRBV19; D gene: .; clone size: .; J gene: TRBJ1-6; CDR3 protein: CASRSLENSPLHF; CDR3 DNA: TGTGCCAGCCGCAGCTTGGAGAATTCACCCCTCCACTTT
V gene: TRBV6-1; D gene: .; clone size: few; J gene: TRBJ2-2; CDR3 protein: CASTSTVGSTGELFF; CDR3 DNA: TGTGCCAGCACTTCCACGGTTGGGTCCACCGGGGAGCTGTTTTTT